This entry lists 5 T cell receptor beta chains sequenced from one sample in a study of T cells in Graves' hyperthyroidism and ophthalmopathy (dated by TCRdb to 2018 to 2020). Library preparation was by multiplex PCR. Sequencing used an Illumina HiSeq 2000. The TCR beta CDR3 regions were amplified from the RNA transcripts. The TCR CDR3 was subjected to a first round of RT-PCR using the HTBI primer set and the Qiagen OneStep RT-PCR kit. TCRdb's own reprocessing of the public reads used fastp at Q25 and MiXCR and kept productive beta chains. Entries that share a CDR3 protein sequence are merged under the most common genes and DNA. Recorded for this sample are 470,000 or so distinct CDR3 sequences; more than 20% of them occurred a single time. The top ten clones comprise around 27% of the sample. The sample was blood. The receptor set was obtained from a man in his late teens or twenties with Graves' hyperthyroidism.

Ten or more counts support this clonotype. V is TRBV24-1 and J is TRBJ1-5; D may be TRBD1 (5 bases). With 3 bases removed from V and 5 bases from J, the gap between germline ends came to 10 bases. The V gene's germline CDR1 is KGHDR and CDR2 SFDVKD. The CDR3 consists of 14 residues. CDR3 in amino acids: CATSDGGADQPQHF. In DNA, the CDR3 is TGTGCCACCAGTGATGGAGGGGCGGATCAGCCCCAGCATTTT.

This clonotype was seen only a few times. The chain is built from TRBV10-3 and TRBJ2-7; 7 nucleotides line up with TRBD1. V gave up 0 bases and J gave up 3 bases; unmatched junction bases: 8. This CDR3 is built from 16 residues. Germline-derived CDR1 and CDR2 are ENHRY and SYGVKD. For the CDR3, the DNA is TGTGCCATCAGTGAGTCCCTAACAGGGGCAGACTACGAGCAGTACTTC. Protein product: CAISESLTGADYEQYF.

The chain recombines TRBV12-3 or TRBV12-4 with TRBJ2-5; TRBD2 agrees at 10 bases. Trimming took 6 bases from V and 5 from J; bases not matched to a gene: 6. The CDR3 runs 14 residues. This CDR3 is CASRSGGALETQYF. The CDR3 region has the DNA TGTGCCAGCAGGAGCGGGGGGGCCCTGGAGACCCAGTACTTC.

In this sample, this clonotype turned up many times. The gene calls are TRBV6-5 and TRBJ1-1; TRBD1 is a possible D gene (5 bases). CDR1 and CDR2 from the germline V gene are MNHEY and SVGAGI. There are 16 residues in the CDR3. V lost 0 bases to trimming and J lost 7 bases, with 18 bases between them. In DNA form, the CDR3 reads TGTGCCAGCAGTTACTCGAGCGGGGCGGGATCTGGTGAAGCTTTCTTT. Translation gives CASSYSSGAGSGEAFF.

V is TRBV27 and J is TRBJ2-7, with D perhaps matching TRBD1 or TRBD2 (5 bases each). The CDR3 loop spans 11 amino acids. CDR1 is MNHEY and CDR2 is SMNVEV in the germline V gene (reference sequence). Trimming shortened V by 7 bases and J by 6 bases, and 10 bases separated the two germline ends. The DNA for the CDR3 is TGTGCCAGCACCCGGGGCACCGAGCAGTACTTC. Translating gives CASTRGTEQYF.